This T cell receptor (beta chain) was sequenced in a study of long-term antiretroviral therapy in people with HIV. Study observations and caveats: Dominating the repertoire at all time points were the clones that expanded before ART. All blood samples came from the years 2004 to 2017, possibly under older ART regimens. After ART, diversity increased yet remained lower than transplant donor controls.

Run at survey level, the immunoSEQ assay was version v3.0. TCRdb's table, derived via immunoSEQ multiplex PCR, lists solely in-frame clones and lacks some. Altogether about 21,000 clones are present, around nine tenths being singletons, with the ten largest covering under 4%. To note about this clone: Antigen specificity is unknown.

Germline V gene sequence: CDR1 SGHAT, CDR2 FQNNGV. The CDR3 contains 12 residues. Trimming shortened V by 1 base and J by 7 bases, and 7 bases separated the two germline ends. The V gene is TRBV11-2, the J gene TRBJ1-1; D is undetermined. The sequence derives from a man in his fifties or sixties with HIV. Sequences were derived from unsorted PBMCs, sampled 2.3 years after starting antiretroviral therapy. CDR3 loop: CASSLGGIEAFF. CDR3 DNA: TGTGCCAGCAGCTTAGGAGGGATTGAAGCTTTCTTT.